The source of this TCR beta chain is a study of CD8 T cells in Susac syndrome. The CDR3 consists of 16 residues. Per germline, CDR1 MGHRA and CDR2 YSYEKL. V was trimmed by 1 base and J by 0 bases, leaving 12 bases between them. The authors reverse transcribed about 0.5 to 1 ug RNA with random hexamers. TCRdb recomputed calls from the immunoSEQ multiplex PCR reads with MiXCR, one row per CDR3 protein. This repertoire shows some 150,000 distinct CDR3 sequences, just under 95% found once; its top ten account for around 0.21%. The TCR originated in a human donor with multiple sclerosis. The chain carries TRBV4-1 and TRBJ1-2; D gene uncertain. The material sequenced was CD8+ T cells from PBMCs. The CDR3 region is CASSQGVTATNYGYTF. CDR3 sequence (DNA): TGCGCCAGCAGCCAAGGAGTAACAGCCACTAACTATGGCTACACCTTC.